The sequence of this T cell receptor (beta chain) was determined in a study of cytomegalovirus exposure and HLA in healthy donors. Study-wide findings and caveats: Many donors shared some public TCRs, even though most TCR sequences were rare.

As for this clone: Its antigen is currently unknown.

The CDR3 sequence is 14 residues long. Germline assignment: CDR1 MNHNS and CDR2 SASEGT. The PCR contained 60 Vbeta and 13 Jbeta primers. Data came from immunoSEQ multiplex PCR; TCRdb stores just in-frame clones and leaves some out. In the table there are more than 85,000 clones, about 62% of which are singletons. Material: PBMCs. The chain carries TRBV6-1 and TRBJ2-5, with 7 bases aligning to TRBD2. The end of the DNA aligns better with TRBJ2-7, so the J call may be wrong. The TCR originated in a human donor in good health. The CDR3 is CASSALAVSYEQYF. The CDR3 region has the DNA TGTGCCAGCAGTGCCCTAGCGGTCTCCTACGAGCAGTACTTC.